Listed below are T cell receptor beta chains from one sample, sequenced in a study of pediatric ulcerative colitis. The protocol was immunoSEQ multiplex PCR, while the TCRdb copy is restricted to in-frame clones and leaves out a portion. The repertoire holds around 18,000 clones, with roughly four fifths as singletons. The sequenced material came from gut tissue. The receptors come from a boy under 18 with moderate ulcerative colitis. The CDR3 runs from the conserved cysteine through the conserved F or W. The D gene is left open where the match is weak. Expanded clones get a size class; other rows say once, few or many, or leave the size out.

v_gene,d_gene,j_gene,abundance,CDR3aa,CDR3nt
TRBV5-5,NA,TRBJ1-2,NA,CASSGGTGNANYGYTF,TGTGCCAGCAGCGGCGGAACGGGGAACGCTAACTATGGCTACACCTTC
TRBV11-1,NA,TRBJ1-3,NA,CASSSDWDSGNTIYF,TGTGCCAGCAGCTCTGACTGGGACTCTGGAAACACCATATATTTT
TRBV6-5,NA,TRBJ1-5,once,CASSYQLGKPQHF,TGTGCCAGCAGTTACCAGCTAGGGAAGCCCCAGCATTTT
TRBV29-1,NA,TRBJ2-7,once,CSVRVGGYEQYF,TGCAGCGTTAGAGTAGGGGGCTACGAGCAGTACTTC
TRBV30,NA,TRBJ2-3,NA,CAWSVGLSVDTQYF,TGTGCCTGGAGTGTTGGGCTGTCTGTTGATACGCAGTATTTT
TRBV6-4,NA,TRBJ2-3,NA,CASSEQVLGTQYF,TGTGCCAGCAGTGAACAGGTCCTGGGTACGCAGTATTTT
TRBV19,TRBD1,TRBJ2-3,NA,CASSMGQSAGDTQYF,TGTGCCAGTAGTATGGGACAGAGCGCTGGGGATACGCAGTATTTT
TRBV11-2,TRBD1,TRBJ2-7,NA,CASSFGRTGGYEQYF,TGTGCCAGCAGCTTCGGGCGGACAGGGGGCTACGAGCAGTACTTC
TRBV7-2,NA,TRBJ1-1,once,CASSLHRGRSEAFF,TGTGCCAGCAGCCTCCATCGGGGACGGTCTGAAGCTTTCTTT
TRBV28,NA,TRBJ2-7,NA,CASRTLYEQYF,TGTGCCAGTCGCACCTTATACGAGCAGTACTTC
TRBV29-1,TRBD1,TRBJ2-4,NA,CSVVAGGIKNIQYF,TGCAGCGTTGTGGCAGGGGGCATAAAAAACATTCAGTACTTC
TRBV4-2,TRBD2,TRBJ2-5,NA,CASSRGAAGNQETQYF,TGTGCCAGCAGCCGAGGGGCAGCGGGGAACCAAGAGACCCAGTACTTC
TRBV4-1,NA,TRBJ2-7,NA,CASSQDWSGTSYEQYF,TGCGCCAGCAGCCAAGATTGGTCGGGGACCTCCTACGAGCAGTACTTC
TRBV6-5,NA,TRBJ1-2,NA,CASWLRDFRGYTF,TGTGCCAGCTGGCTTCGAGATTTCAGGGGCTACACCTTC
TRBV5-1,NA,TRBJ1-1,NA,CASSLRGSSNTEAFF,TGCGCCAGCAGCCTGAGGGGCAGCTCCAACACTGAAGCTTTCTTT
TRBV7-7,NA,TRBJ2-3,NA,CASSPRSGDTQYF,TGTGCCAGCAGCCCCAGGTCGGGAGATACGCAGTATTTT
TRBV4-3,TRBD1,TRBJ2-3,medium-sized,CASSPGQGPDTQYF,TGCGCCAGCAGCCCCGGACAGGGTCCGGATACGCAGTATTTT